This TCR beta chain is drawn from a study of cytomegalovirus exposure and HLA in healthy donors. Study-wide results and caveats: Researchers reported from a later analysis that most CMV-associated TCR beta chains appeared HLA-restricted. Associated with HLA alleles at 0.05 false discovery rate in a later analysis were 15,000 to 20,000 TCR beta sequences. Sequences of the TCR beta chain were said to predict the HLA-A and HLA-B alleles of most subjects accurately.

This clone was recorded once. Its antigen is unknown. PCR was performed using 60 Vbeta and 13 Jbeta primers. Measured with immunoSEQ multiplex PCR; TCRdb has only the in-frame clones, and not every one. The sample comprises 150,000 or so clones, around four fifths of which are singletons, and roughly 9.7% rests with the top ten. Trimming shortened V by 2 bases and J by 5 bases, and 30 bases separated the two germline ends. CDR1 is SGHVS, CDR2 FQNEAQ, per germline. The length of the CDR3 is 20 residues. Unrecorded immune exposures were likely, despite nominal health at sampling. This rearrangement joins TRBV7-8 to TRBJ1-1; D is unresolved. Sequences were obtained from PBMCs. The clonotype was recovered from a young man in good health and CMV-seropositive. The CDR3 coding sequence is TGTGCCAGCAGCTTACGGTTGGGGTATAGGCAGGCAAACCCGGGGACTGAAGCTTTCTTT. Amino acids: CASSLRLGYRQANPGTEAFF. Together with reference TRBV7-8 and TRBJ1-1, the CDR3 gives the full variable domain: GAGVSQSPRYKVAKRGQDVALRCDPISGHVSLFWYQQALGQGPEFLTYFQNEAQLDKSGLPSDRFFAERPEGSVSTLKIQRTQQEDSAVYLCASSLRLGYRQANPGTEAFFGQGTRLTVV.